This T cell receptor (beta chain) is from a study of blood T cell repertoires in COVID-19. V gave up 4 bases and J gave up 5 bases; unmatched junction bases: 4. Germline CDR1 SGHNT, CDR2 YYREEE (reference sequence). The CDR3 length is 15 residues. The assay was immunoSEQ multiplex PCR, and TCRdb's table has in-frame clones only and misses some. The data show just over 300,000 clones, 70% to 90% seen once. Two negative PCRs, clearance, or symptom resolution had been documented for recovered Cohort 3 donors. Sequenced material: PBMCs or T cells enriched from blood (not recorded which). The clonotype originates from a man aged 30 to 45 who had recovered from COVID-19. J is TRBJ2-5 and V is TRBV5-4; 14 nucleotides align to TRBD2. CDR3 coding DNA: TGTGCCAGCAGCATCCGACTAGCGGGAGGGGAGACCCAGTACTTC. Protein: CASSIRLAGGETQYF.